These 26 T cell receptor beta chains originate from one sample sequenced in a study of blood T cells in healthy people across ages. Alongside a J-beta primer mix, a sample-barcoded 5' primer served in a second PCR lasting about 6 to 12 cycles. TCRdb ran MiXCR on the 5' RACE reads and lists one entry per CDR3 protein. This table has about 2 million distinct CDR3 sequences, roughly 52% appearing once. Sequencing used blood. These receptors were taken from a woman aged 40 to 50 in good health.

The genes are TRBV12-3 or TRBV12-4 and TRBJ2-1; TRBD2 matches at 7 bases. V shed 3 bases and J 3 bases; nucleotides not matched to a gene: 5. This CDR3 region has 15 residues. The CDR3 DNA reads as TGTGCCAGCAGTTTTGCAGGGACTAACTACAATGAGCAGTTCTTC. Its protein product is CASSFAGTNYNEQFF.

The chain links TRBV7-9 to TRBJ2-1; 9 bases align to TRBD2. CDR1 and CDR2 (germline): SEHNR, FQNEAQ (reference sequence). There are 15 residues in the CDR3. V lost 2 bases and J lost 8; bases outside the gene matches: 7. This chain's CDR3 is CASSLRSGGPHEQFF. DNA for the CDR3: TGTGCCAGCAGCTTAAGGAGCGGGGGGCCGCATGAGCAGTTCTTC.

The chain joins TRBV24-1 to TRBJ2-5; 9 positions match TRBD1. V gave up 2 bases and J gave up 11 bases; unmatched junction bases: 17. CDR1 and CDR2 from the germline V gene are KGHDR and SFDVKD. The CDR3 extends over 17 amino acids. The CDR3 DNA sequence: TGTGCCACCAGTGATTCTGGACAGGGGTTTGGGTTCAATGAGCAGTACTTC. It yields the protein CATSDSGQGFGFNEQYF.

V and J are TRBV29-1 and TRBJ2-5, with 7 positions matching TRBD2. Germline V CDR1 and CDR2: SQVTM, ANQGSEA. This CDR3 comprises 13 residues. After removal of 7 bases from V and 4 bases from J, the junction contained 9 bases not matched to a gene. The CDR3 sequence is CSGGGSGIETQYF. CDR3 DNA sequence: TGCAGCGGGGGGGGGTCGGGGATAGAGACCCAGTACTTC.

J is TRBJ2-4 and V is TRBV5-6; D unclear. Trimming took off 4 bases at V and 2 bases at J, with 13 bases between the two ends. The length of the CDR3 is 15 residues. From germline, CDR1 is SGHDT and CDR2 YYEEEE. CDR3 DNA: TGTGCCAGCAGCCCTTCCCAAGCTCCCAAAAACATTCAGTACTTC. This gives the protein CASSPSQAPKNIQYF.

The genes are TRBV3-1 and TRBJ1-5, with no clear D. The CDR3 spans 14 residues. Between the trimmed V and J ends, which lost 4 bases and 5 bases, there was a span of 12 bases. Germline assignment: CDR1 LGHDT and CDR2 YNNKEL (reference sequence). The CDR3 is CASSRYDTDQPQHF. As DNA, the CDR3 is TGTGCCAGCAGCCGATATGATACAGATCAGCCCCAGCATTTT.

V is TRBV15 and J is TRBJ2-5, with 8 bases identical to TRBD1. The ends lost 3 bases at V and 2 bases at J; junction bases unmatched: 5. This CDR3 is 15 amino acids long. In germline, CDR1 is LNHNV, CDR2 YYDKDF (reference sequence). The CDR3, as DNA: TGTGCCACCAGCAGGTATCACAGGGGGCAAGAGACCCAGTACTTC. Its protein product is CATSRYHRGQETQYF.

CDR3 sequence reads: CASSYHPVTDTQYF. The CDR3 bases are TGTGCCAGCAGCTATCACCCCGTCACAGATACGCAGTATTTT. The chain uses TRBV11-2 and TRBJ2-3; D unresolved. With 4 bases removed from V and 2 bases from J, the gap between germline ends came to 10 bases. Germline values: CDR1 SGHAT, CDR2 FQNNGV. There are 14 residues in the CDR3.

The genes are TRBV6-2 or TRBV6-3 and TRBJ2-3, with a possible D match to TRBD1 (6 bases). There are 16 residues in the CDR3. Germline values: CDR1 MNHEY, CDR2 SVGEGT. V was trimmed by 4 bases and J by 0 bases, leaving 14 bases between them. CDR3 loop: CASSWWGTGSTDTQYF. The CDR3 DNA reads as TGTGCCAGCAGTTGGTGGGGAACAGGGAGCACAGATACGCAGTATTTT.

This clonotype was observed a handful of times. The chain is built from TRBV7-2 and TRBJ2-5; D is possibly TRBD2 (6 bases). Trimming shortened V by 5 bases and J by 1 base, and 11 bases separated the two germline ends. CDR3 length: 14 amino acids. Looked up from germline, CDR1 is SGHTA and CDR2 is FQGNSA. This CDR3 reads CASSRLATQETQYF. Here the CDR3 DNA reads TGTGCCAGCAGCCGCCTAGCGACCCAAGAGACCCAGTACTTC.

Concerning this clonotype itself: A much larger clone differs by one base, so this may be a read error. The rearrangement links TRBV7-2 to TRBJ2-7; TRBD1 matches at 9 bases. The CDR3 has 14 amino acids. Germline values: CDR1 SGHTA, CDR2 FQGNSA. J was trimmed by 5 bases and V by 5 bases; bases with no gene match: 7. As DNA, the CDR3 is TGTGCCAGCAGCGTAGGGACAGGGTCCCACGAGCAGTACTTC. It translates to CASSVGTGSHEQYF.

This chain uses TRBV4-3 with TRBJ2-1; TRBD2 aligns across 9 bases. The V gene's germline CDR1 is LGHNA and CDR2 YSLEER. This CDR3 contains 13 residues. Trimming took 3 bases from V and 9 from J; bases not matched to a gene: 3. The CDR3 sequence: CASSQGLAAEQFF. The CDR3 DNA follows: TGCGCCAGCAGCCAGGGACTAGCCGCTGAGCAGTTCTTC.

Notes on this clonotype: Compared with germline, one end of the junction differs, possibly owing to a read error. V and J are TRBV6-2 or TRBV6-3 and TRBJ2-3; 9 nucleotides line up with TRBD2. CDR1 is MNHEY and CDR2 is SVGEGT in the germline V gene. The CDR3 runs 14 residues. CDR3 in amino acids: CASSDSSGGNTQYF. The CDR3 nucleotides read TGTGCCAGCAGTGACTCGAGCGGGGGGAATACGCAGTATTTT.

The V and J genes are TRBV6-2 or TRBV6-3 and TRBJ2-3, with 10 bases matching TRBD2. The CDR3 has 17 amino acids. V trimming: 2 bases; J trimming: 0 bases; junction bases outside the gene matches: 5. The germline V gene has CDR1 MNHEY and CDR2 SVGEGT. The CDR3 here is CASSYRASGGSTDTQYF. Here the CDR3 DNA reads TGTGCCAGCAGTTACAGGGCTAGCGGGGGAAGCACAGATACGCAGTATTTT.

The CDR3 sequence is CASSLEGLGLPYNEQFF. DNA for the CDR3: TGTGCCAGCAGCTTAGAAGGACTGGGACTACCATACAATGAGCAGTTCTTC. This chain uses TRBV7-2 with TRBJ2-1; 7 nucleotides align to TRBD2. Germline V lookup: CDR1 SGHTA, CDR2 FQGNSA. The CDR3 covers 17 residues. J lost 4 bases, V lost 1 base, and 10 bases had no gene match.

This clonotype was found a few times. The rearrangement links TRBV28 to TRBJ2-7; D is unresolved. Germline V gene data show CDR1 as MDHEN and CDR2 as SYDVKM. V lost 6 bases and J lost 5, with 11 bases in between. This CDR3 has 12 amino acids. The CDR3 DNA is TGTGCCAGCAGCCTACCACTCAACGAGCAGTACTTC. This codes for CASSLPLNEQYF.

This clonotype was picked up a small number of times. V and J are TRBV7-6 and TRBJ2-5, with TRBD2 identical over 7 bases. The V segment lost 4 bases and the J segment 4 bases; nucleotides outside the gene matches: 3. CDR3 size: 13 residues. Per the germline V gene, CDR1 is SGHVS and CDR2 is FNYEAQ. CDR3 loop: CASSSLATETQYF. The CDR3 DNA sequence: TGTGCCAGCAGCTCACTAGCGACAGAGACCCAGTACTTC. Supplemented by reference TRBV7-6 and TRBJ2-5, the full variable domain reads GAGVSQSPRYKVTKRGQDVALRCDPISGHVSLYWYRQALGQGPEFLTYFNYEAQQDKSGLPNDRFSAERPEGSISTLTIQRTEQRDSAMYRCASSSLATETQYFGPGTRLLVL.

V is TRBV5-1 and J is TRBJ2-1; 8 bases align to TRBD2. This CDR3 has 15 residues. Germline CDR1 and CDR2: SGHRS and YFSETQ. The V and J ends lost 0 bases and 8 bases, in that order; junction bases with no gene match: 7. CDR3 residues: CASSLAGGPEDEQFF. DNA for the CDR3: TGCGCCAGCAGCTTGGCGGGGGGGCCGGAGGATGAGCAGTTCTTC.

This clonotype has more than one count but fewer than ten. The genes are TRBV4-2 and TRBJ2-1; 11 nucleotides match TRBD2. The CDR3 has 21 residues. Germline V gene sequence: CDR1 LGHNA, CDR2 YNFKEQ. V was pared by 1 base and J by 0 bases, with 14 bases of the junction left unmatched. The CDR3 is CASSQVGLASGGPFSYNEQFF. In DNA, the CDR3 is TGTGCCAGCAGCCAAGTTGGTCTGGCTAGCGGGGGGCCCTTCTCCTACAATGAGCAGTTCTTC.

The genes are TRBV28 and TRBJ2-5; possibly TRBD1 or TRBD2 for D (6 bases each). This CDR3 contains 15 residues. V lost 5 bases and J 7 bases, leaving 20 bases between the germline ends. Germline-derived CDR1 and CDR2 are MDHEN and SYDVKM. CDR3 DNA sequence: TGTGCCAGCAGTACATTCCCCCAGGGGACTGGGACCCAGTACTTC. Translated: CASSTFPQGTGTQYF.

This sequence joins TRBV2 and TRBJ1-5; 9 bases fit TRBD1. V was pared by 7 bases and J by 0 bases, with 10 bases of the junction left unmatched. The CDR3 is 17 amino acids. Per the germline V gene, CDR1 is SNHLY and CDR2 is FYNNEI. The CDR3 sequence: CASKQGAGVYSNQPQHF. CDR3 nucleotide sequence: TGTGCCAGCAAACAGGGGGCCGGCGTATATAGCAATCAGCCCCAGCATTTT.

In its sample, this clonotype was seen a few times. This rearrangement joins TRBV4-2 to TRBJ2-1; no firm D call. The CDR3 contains 13 residues. The V and J ends lost 4 bases and 8 bases respectively, with 12 bases between them. Germline loops: CDR1 LGHNA, CDR2 YNFKEQ. CDR3: CASSLPASDEQFF. CDR3 nucleotides: TGTGCCAGCAGCCTTCCCGCGAGTGATGAGCAGTTCTTC.

In its sample, this clonotype was seen a few times. The chain carries TRBV5-5 and TRBJ2-3; D is undetermined. Germline CDR1 SGHKS, CDR2 YYEKEE (reference sequence). V lost 1 base, J lost 6 bases, and 9 bases lay in between. This CDR3 comprises 13 residues. The CDR3 loop reads CASSLYLEDTQYF. In nucleotides, the CDR3 is TGTGCCAGCAGCTTGTACTTGGAGGATACGCAGTATTTT.

The chain employs TRBV6-2 or TRBV6-3 and TRBJ2-7; 9 bases map to TRBD2. Germline V gives CDR1 MNHEY, CDR2 SVGEGT. The V and J ends lost 6 bases and 5 bases, in that order; junction bases with no gene match: 11. This CDR3 contains 15 residues. CDR3 nucleotide sequence: TGTGCCAGCAGCCCCGTTGGTAGCGGGGGCCACGAGCAGTACTTC. Translated: CASSPVGSGGHEQYF.

This clonotype was observed a few times. Sequence at one end of the junction differs from germline and may be a read error. The V call is TRBV7-2, the J call TRBJ1-5; TRBD1 matches 9 bases. CDR3 length: 14 amino acids. Looked up from germline, CDR1 is SGHTA and CDR2 is FQGNSA. In DNA form, the CDR3 reads TGCGCCAGCAGTGGGACAGGGCGTAATCAGCCCCAGCATTTT. Translated: CASSGTGRNQPQHF.

Only a few counts were recorded for this clonotype. The CDR3 reads CASSSGAGVVDTQYF. DNA for the CDR3: TGTGCCAGCAGTTCCGGCGCGGGGGTCGTAGATACGCAGTATTTT. V gene TRBV27 combines with J gene TRBJ2-3, with 7 bases aligning to TRBD2. The J segment lost 5 bases and the V segment lost 4 bases, leaving 9 bases of the junction unmatched. Germline V gene data show CDR1 as MNHEY and CDR2 as SMNVEV (reference sequence). This CDR3 is built from 15 residues.